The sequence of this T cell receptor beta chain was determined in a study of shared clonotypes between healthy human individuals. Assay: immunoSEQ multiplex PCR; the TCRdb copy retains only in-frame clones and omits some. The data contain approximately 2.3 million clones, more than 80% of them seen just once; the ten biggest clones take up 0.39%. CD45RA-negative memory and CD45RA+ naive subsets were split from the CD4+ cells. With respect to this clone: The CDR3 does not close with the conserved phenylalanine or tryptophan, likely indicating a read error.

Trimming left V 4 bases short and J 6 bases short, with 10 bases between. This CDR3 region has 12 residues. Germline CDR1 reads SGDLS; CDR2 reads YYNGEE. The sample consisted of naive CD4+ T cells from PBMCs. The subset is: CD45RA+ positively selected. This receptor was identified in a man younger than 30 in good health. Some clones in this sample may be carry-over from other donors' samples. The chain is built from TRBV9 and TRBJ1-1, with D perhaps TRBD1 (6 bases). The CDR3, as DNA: TGTGCCAGCAGCCAGGACAGAGCTGAAGCTTTCCTT. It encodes CASSQDRAEAFL.